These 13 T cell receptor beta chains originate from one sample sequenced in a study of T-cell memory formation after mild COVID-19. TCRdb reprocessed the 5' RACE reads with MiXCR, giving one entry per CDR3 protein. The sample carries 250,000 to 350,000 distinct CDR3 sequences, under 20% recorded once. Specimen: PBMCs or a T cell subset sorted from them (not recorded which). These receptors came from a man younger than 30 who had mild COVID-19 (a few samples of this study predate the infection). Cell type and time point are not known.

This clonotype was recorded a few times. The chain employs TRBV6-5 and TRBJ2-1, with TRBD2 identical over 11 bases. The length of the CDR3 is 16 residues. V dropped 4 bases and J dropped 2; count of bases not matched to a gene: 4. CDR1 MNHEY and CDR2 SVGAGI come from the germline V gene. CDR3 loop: CASSSRSGGAYNEQFF. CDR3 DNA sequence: TGTGCCAGCAGTTCCCGTAGCGGGGGGGCCTACAATGAGCAGTTCTTC.

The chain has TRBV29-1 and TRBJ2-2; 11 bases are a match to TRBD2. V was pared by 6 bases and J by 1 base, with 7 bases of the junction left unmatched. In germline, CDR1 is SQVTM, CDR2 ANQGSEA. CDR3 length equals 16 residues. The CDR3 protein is CSVRSTSGGNTGELFF. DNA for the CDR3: TGCAGCGTCCGGTCCACTAGCGGGGGGAACACCGGGGAGCTGTTTTTT.

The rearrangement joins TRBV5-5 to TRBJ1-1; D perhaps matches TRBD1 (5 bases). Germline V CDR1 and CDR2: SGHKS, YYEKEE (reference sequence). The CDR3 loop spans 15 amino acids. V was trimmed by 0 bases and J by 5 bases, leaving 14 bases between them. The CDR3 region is CASSLARWGNTEAFF. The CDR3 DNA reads TGTGCCAGCAGCTTGGCCAGGTGGGGGAATACTGAAGCTTTCTTT.

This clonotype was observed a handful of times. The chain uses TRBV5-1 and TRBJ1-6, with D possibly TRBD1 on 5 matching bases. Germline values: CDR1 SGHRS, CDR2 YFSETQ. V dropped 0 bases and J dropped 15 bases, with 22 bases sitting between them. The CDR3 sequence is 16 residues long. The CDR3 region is CASSLVSTVSQKGLHF. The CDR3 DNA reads TGCGCCAGCAGCTTGGTATCGACAGTTTCCCAGAAAGGCCTCCACTTT.

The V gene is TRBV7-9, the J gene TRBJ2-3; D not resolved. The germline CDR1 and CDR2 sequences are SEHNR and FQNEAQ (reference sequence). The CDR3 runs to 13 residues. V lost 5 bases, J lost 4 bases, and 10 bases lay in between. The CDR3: CASSRAGADTQYF. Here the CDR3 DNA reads TGTGCCAGCAGCCGAGCAGGAGCAGATACGCAGTATTTT. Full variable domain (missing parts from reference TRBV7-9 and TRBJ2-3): DTGVSQNPRHKITKRGQNVTFRCDPISEHNRLYWYRQTLGQGPEFLTYFQNEAQLEKSRLLSDRFSAERPKGSFSTLEIQRTEQGDSAMYLCASSRAGADTQYFGPGTRLTVL.

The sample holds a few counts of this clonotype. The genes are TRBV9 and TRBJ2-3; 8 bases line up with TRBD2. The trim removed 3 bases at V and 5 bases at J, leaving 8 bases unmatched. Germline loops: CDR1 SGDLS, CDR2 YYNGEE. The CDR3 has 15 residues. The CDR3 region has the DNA TGTGCCAGCAGCGGCGGATCCCTAGCGGGAGATACGCAGTATTTT. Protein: CASSGGSLAGDTQYF.

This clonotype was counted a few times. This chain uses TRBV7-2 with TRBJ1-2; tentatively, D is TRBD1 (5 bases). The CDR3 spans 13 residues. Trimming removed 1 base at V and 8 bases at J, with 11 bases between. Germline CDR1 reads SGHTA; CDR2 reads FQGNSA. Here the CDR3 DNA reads TGTGCCAGCAGCTTAGAGAGGGGAATCGGCTACACCTTC. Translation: CASSLERGIGYTF. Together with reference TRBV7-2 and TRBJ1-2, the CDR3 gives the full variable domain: GAGVSQSPSNKVTEKGKDVELRCDPISGHTALYWYRQSLGQGLEFLIYFQGNSAPDKSGLPSDRFSAERTGGSVSTLTIQRTQQEDSAVYLCASSLERGIGYTFGSGTRLTVV.

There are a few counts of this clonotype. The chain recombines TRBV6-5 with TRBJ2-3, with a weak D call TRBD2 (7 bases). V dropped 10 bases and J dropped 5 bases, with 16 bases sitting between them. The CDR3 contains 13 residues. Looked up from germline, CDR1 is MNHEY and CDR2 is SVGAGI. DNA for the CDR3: TGTGCCACTCGACGGGGGGCTGGAGATACGCAGTATTTT. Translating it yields CATRRGAGDTQYF.

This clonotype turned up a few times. The CDR3 region is CASSLYRDRGQDTQYF. CDR3 coding DNA: TGTGCCAGCAGCTTGTACCGGGACAGGGGGCAAGATACGCAGTATTTT. V gene TRBV7-2 combines with J gene TRBJ2-3, with 12 bases aligning to TRBD1. CDR1 and CDR2 from the germline V gene are SGHTA and FQGNSA. This CDR3 has 16 residues. Germline trimming cut 3 bases from V and 5 bases from J; bases unmatched to any gene: 6.

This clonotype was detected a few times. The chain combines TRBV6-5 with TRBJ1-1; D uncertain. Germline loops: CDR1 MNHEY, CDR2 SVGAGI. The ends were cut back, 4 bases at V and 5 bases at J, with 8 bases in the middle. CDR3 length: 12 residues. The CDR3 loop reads CASSSLGTEAFF. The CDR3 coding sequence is TGTGCCAGCAGTTCCTTGGGGACTGAAGCTTTCTTT.

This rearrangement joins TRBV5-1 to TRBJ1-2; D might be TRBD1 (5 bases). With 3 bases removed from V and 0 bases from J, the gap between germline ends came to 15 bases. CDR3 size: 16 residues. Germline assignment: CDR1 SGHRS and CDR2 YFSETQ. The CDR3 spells CASSSHGGVTNYGYTF. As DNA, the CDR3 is TGCGCCAGCAGCTCCCACGGAGGGGTGACTAACTATGGCTACACCTTC. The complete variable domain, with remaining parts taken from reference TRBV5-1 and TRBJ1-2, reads KAGVTQTPRYLIKTRGQQVTLSCSPISGHRSVSWYQQTPGQGLQFLFEYFSETQRNKGNFPGRFSGRQFSNSRSEMNVSTLELGDSALYLCASSSHGGVTNYGYTFGSGTRLTVV.

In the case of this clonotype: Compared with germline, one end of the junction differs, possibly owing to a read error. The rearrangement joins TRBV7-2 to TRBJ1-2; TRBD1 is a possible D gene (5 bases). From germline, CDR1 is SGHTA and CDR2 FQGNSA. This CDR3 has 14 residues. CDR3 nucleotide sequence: TGTGACAGCAGCTCTCCGTTGGAGGGGTATGGCTACACCTTC. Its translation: CDSSSPLEGYGYTF.

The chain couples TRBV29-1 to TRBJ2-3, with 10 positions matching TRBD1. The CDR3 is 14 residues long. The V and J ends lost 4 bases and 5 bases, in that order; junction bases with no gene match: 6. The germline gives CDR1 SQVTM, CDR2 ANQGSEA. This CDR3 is CSVVDRGRGDTQYF. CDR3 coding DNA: TGCAGCGTTGTTGACAGGGGGCGCGGAGATACGCAGTATTTT.